The 3 T cell receptor beta chains in this list originate from one sample, sequenced in a study of T cells in Graves' hyperthyroidism and ophthalmopathy. Amplified TCR beta CDR3 regions derived from RNA transcripts. Researchers ran a first-round RT-PCR on the TCR CDR3 using the HTBI primer set. TCRdb re-derived calls from the multiplex PCR reads in MiXCR, one entry per CDR3 protein. The table lists around 450,000 distinct CDR3 sequences, more than 15% of them singletons. The sequencing input was blood. The receptor set was obtained from a woman aged 18-29 years with Graves' hyperthyroidism.

This clonotype was detected ten times or more. The chain links TRBV28 to TRBJ1-2, with D possibly being TRBD1 (5 bases). This CDR3 contains 15 residues. Germline V CDR1 and CDR2: MDHEN, SYDVKM. Trimming took 2 bases from V and 4 from J, leaving 14 bases between them. CDR3 sequence (DNA): TGTGCCAGCAGTTTACCGGTGGGGCTGGGCTATGGCTACACCTTC. This codes for CASSLPVGLGYGYTF.

This clonotype was seen at least ten times. The chain employs TRBV7-2 and TRBJ2-3; a weak D match, TRBD2 (7 bases). This CDR3 region has 18 residues. The V and J ends lost 3 bases and 0 bases respectively, with 19 bases between them. CDR1 is SGHTA, CDR2 FQGNSA, per germline. The chain's CDR3 is CASSFWTGGRSSTDTQYF. The CDR3 nucleotides are TGTGCCAGCAGCTTTTGGACCGGGGGGCGGAGTAGCACAGATACGCAGTATTTT.

This clonotype has ten or more counts. The gene calls are TRBV5-8 and TRBJ2-1; D is ambiguous. The CDR3 is made up of 15 amino acids. The ends were cut back, 0 bases at V and 3 bases at J, with 10 bases in the middle. Germline-derived CDR1 and CDR2 are SGHTS and YDEGEE. The chain's CDR3 is CASSLDLTFYNEQFF. Here the CDR3 DNA reads TGTGCCAGCAGCTTGGATCTGACATTCTACAATGAGCAGTTCTTC. The full variable domain, in which reference TRBV5-8 and TRBJ2-1 provide the parts outside the CDR3, is EAGVTQSPTHLIKTRGQQATLRCSPISGHTSVYWYQQALGLGLQFLLWYDEGEERNRGNFPPRFSGRQFPNYSSELNVNALELEDSALYLCASSLDLTFYNEQFFGPGTRLTVL.